One and the same sample provided the 27 T cell receptor beta chains below, sequenced in a study of T cells in localized non-small cell lung cancer. Here immunoSEQ multiplex PCR was the method, and the copy in TCRdb shows in-frame clones only, minus some. The table shows under 2,000 clones, with about 15% occurring only once. The sample here was normal lung tissue next to the tumor, taken before any cancer treatment. The origin of the receptors is a male donor at least 60 years old with stage III squamous cell lung carcinoma.

By share, this clone ranks as medium-sized. This chain joins TRBV11-3 and TRBJ2-1; tentatively, D is TRBD1 (6 bases). V was shortened by 2 bases and J by 4 bases, with 12 bases between the two germline ends. The germline V gene encodes CDR1 SGHNT and CDR2 YENEEA. This CDR3 contains 15 residues. CDR3 coding DNA: TGTGCCAGCAGCTTAAGGGGGACCATGTACAATGAGCAGTTCTTC. Translation gives CASSLRGTMYNEQFF.

This clone was counted only a few times. This sequence joins TRBV28 and TRBJ2-5, with 8 bases identical to TRBD2. J lost 9 bases, V lost 1 base, and 13 bases had no gene match. The CDR3 consists of 16 residues. The germline CDR1 and CDR2 sequences are MDHEN and SYDVKM. CDR3 coding DNA: TGTGCCAGCAGTTTATTTTCTAGCGGGTCGCCCGGGGCCCAGTACTTC. Translated, it gives CASSLFSSGSPGAQYF.

V usage is TRBV28 and J usage is TRBJ2-7; perhaps D is TRBD1 or TRBD2 (6 bases each). V shed 7 bases and J shed 0 bases, with 13 bases lying between them. The CDR3 is made up of 14 amino acids. Germline loops: CDR1 MDHEN, CDR2 SYDVKM. CDR3 in amino acids: CASTEGGSSYEQYF. The CDR3 nucleotides are TGTGCCAGCACCGAAGGGGGGAGCTCCTACGAGCAGTACTTC.

This clone is labeled medium-sized. J is TRBJ2-7 and V is TRBV11-3; 10 nucleotides line up with TRBD1. The CDR3 is 18 residues long. Germline values: CDR1 SGHNT, CDR2 YENEEA. Trimming at V came to 4 bases and at J to 0 bases, leaving 12 bases not matched to a gene. CDR3 protein: CASSSGTGAISGSYEQYF. CDR3 coding DNA: TGTGCCAGCAGCTCCGGGACAGGGGCGATATCAGGCTCCTACGAGCAGTACTTC.

CDR3 loop: CASSPGTEGAEQYF. In DNA, the CDR3 is TGCGCCAGCAGCCCAGGGACAGAGGGGGCCGAGCAGTACTTC. The J gene is TRBJ2-7, the V gene TRBV5-1, with 7 bases lining up with TRBD1. The CDR3 sequence is 14 residues long. Germline V CDR1 and CDR2: SGHRS, YFSETQ. V was pared by 4 bases and J by 6 bases, with 10 bases of the junction left unmatched.

By share, this clone counts as medium-sized (0.01 to 0.1%). The chain is built from TRBV7-2 and TRBJ1-1; no reliable D call. V was shortened by 4 bases and J by 1 base, with 7 bases between the two germline ends. CDR3 length: 13 amino acids. Germline V gene lookup returns CDR1 SGHTA and CDR2 FQGNSA. The DNA of the CDR3 is TGTGCCAGCAGCTGGGATGGGAACACTGAAGCTTTCTTT. Protein product: CASSWDGNTEAFF. The variable domain in full, completed from reference TRBV7-2 and TRBJ1-1, reads GAGVSQSPSNKVTEKGKDVELRCDPISGHTALYWYRQSLGQGLEFLIYFQGNSAPDKSGLPSDRFSAERTGGSVSTLTIQRTQQEDSAVYLCASSWDGNTEAFFGQGTRLTVV.

In its sample, this clone is medium-sized (0.01 to 0.1%). The gene calls are TRBV7-2 and TRBJ1-1, with TRBD1 matching 7 bases. After removal of 5 bases from V and 4 bases from J, the junction contained 4 bases not matched to a gene. Germline V gives CDR1 SGHTA, CDR2 FQGNSA. CDR3 length: 13 amino acids. This chain's CDR3 is CASSPTGTTEAFF. Written as DNA, the CDR3 is TGTGCCAGCAGCCCGACAGGGACCACTGAAGCTTTCTTT. The full variable domain, completed using reference TRBV7-2 and TRBJ1-1, is GAGVSQSPSNKVTEKGKDVELRCDPISGHTALYWYRQSLGQGLEFLIYFQGNSAPDKSGLPSDRFSAERTGGSVSTLTIQRTQQEDSAVYLCASSPTGTTEAFFGQGTRLTVV.

This sequence joins TRBV28 and TRBJ2-1; D remains unclear. Germline CDR1 and CDR2: MDHEN and SYDVKM. The V end lost 2 bases, the J end lost 0 bases, and 5 bases lay between the germline ends. This CDR3 comprises 14 residues. The CDR3 is CASSLANSYNEQFF. The DNA of the CDR3 is TGTGCCAGCAGTTTAGCTAACTCCTACAATGAGCAGTTCTTC.

This clone was counted a few times. The chain joins TRBV14 to TRBJ1-1, with D unresolved. CDR3 length: 13 amino acids. Germline V CDR1 and CDR2: SGHDN, FVKESK. Trimming left V 4 bases short and J 9 bases short, with 15 bases between. CDR3 region: CASSLSVVAKAFF. Written as DNA, the CDR3 is TGTGCCAGCAGCCTATCGGTCGTGGCCAAAGCTTTCTTT.

The chain carries TRBV11-3 and TRBJ2-2; D is unresolved. The V and J ends lost 4 bases and 7 bases respectively, with 13 bases between them. The germline V gene has CDR1 SGHNT and CDR2 YENEEA. The CDR3 sequence is 14 residues long. The CDR3 bases are TGTGCCAGCAGCTCCCCCCCAAAGGGCGGGGAGCTGTTTTTT. Protein product: CASSSPPKGGELFF.

This sequence joins TRBV28 and TRBJ1-6; D uncertain. Between the trimmed V and J ends, which lost 10 bases and 7 bases, there was a span of 20 bases. Germline values: CDR1 MDHEN, CDR2 SYDVKM. This CDR3 is built from 15 residues. Written as DNA, the CDR3 is TGTGCCACCAAACACGACAATCGGAGGAATTCACCCCTCCACTTT. It encodes CATKHDNRRNSPLHF. Complete variable domain (other parts from reference TRBV28 and TRBJ1-6): DVKVTQSSRYLVKRTGEKVFLECVQDMDHENMFWYRQDPGLGLRLIYFSYDVKMKEKGDIPEGYSVSREKKERFSLILESASTNQTSMYLCATKHDNRRNSPLHFGNGTRLTVT.

V usage is TRBV11-3 and J usage is TRBJ1-1; D remains unclear. Germline V lookup: CDR1 SGHNT, CDR2 YENEEA. Trimming took 3 bases from V and 0 from J, leaving 17 bases between them. The CDR3 has 17 residues. The CDR3 loop is CASSLIVVGSMNTEAFF. CDR3 nucleotide sequence: TGTGCCAGCAGCTTGATTGTTGTTGGCAGTATGAACACTGAAGCTTTCTTT.

The chain combines TRBV19 with TRBJ1-1, with 10 bases matching TRBD1. V lost 6 bases to trimming and J lost 12 bases; unmatched junction nucleotides: 10. The germline V gene has CDR1 LNHDA and CDR2 SQIVND (reference sequence). The CDR3 is 13 amino acids. CDR3 residues: CASSHGDRGETFF. In DNA form, the CDR3 reads TGTGCCAGTAGCCACGGGGACAGGGGAGAGACTTTCTTT.

The chain couples TRBV11-3 to TRBJ2-2; TRBD2 agrees at 8 bases. Germline assignment: CDR1 SGHNT and CDR2 YENEEA. This CDR3 has 16 amino acids. V trimming: 3 bases; J trimming: 2 bases; junction bases outside the gene matches: 5. CDR3 DNA sequence: TGTGCCAGCAGCTTGGAAGGGACTAGAAACACCGGGGAGCTGTTTTTT. This sequence encodes CASSLEGTRNTGELFF. The full variable domain, with the rest looked up from reference TRBV11-3 and TRBJ2-2, is EAGVVQSPRYKIIEKKQPVAFWCNPISGHNTLYWYLQNLGQGPELLIRYENEEAVDDSQLPKDRFSAERLKGVDSTLKIQPAELGDSAVYLCASSLEGTRNTGELFFGEGSRLTVL.

This clone has more than one count but fewer than ten. The V gene is TRBV2, the J gene TRBJ1-2; the match to TRBD1 covers 8 bases. This CDR3 spans 14 amino acids. CDR1 is SNHLY and CDR2 is FYNNEI in the germline V gene. The V gene end was trimmed by 6 bases and the J gene end by 7 bases; junction bases not matched to a gene: 10. CDR3 amino acids: CASRLDRDRSGYTF. In DNA form, the CDR3 reads TGTGCCAGCAGGCTGGACAGGGATAGAAGTGGCTACACCTTC.

This clone was picked up a small number of times. At one end, the junction sequence differs from germline, possibly due to a read error. The chain is built from TRBV6-8 and TRBJ1-5; TRBD1 might be the D (6 bases). The CDR3 consists of 13 residues. Germline CDR1 MNHGY, CDR2 SAAAGT. This chain's CDR3 is CAISGNRDQPQHF. Written as DNA, the CDR3 is TGTGCCATCAGTGGAAACAGGGATCAGCCCCAGCATTTT.

This chain connects TRBV15 to TRBJ2-1; TRBD2 matches at 13 bases. V dropped 1 base and J dropped 6; count of bases not matched to a gene: 12. CDR1 and CDR2 (germline): LNHNV, YYDKDF (reference sequence). This CDR3 comprises 19 residues. The CDR3 loop is CATSRVGVPGLAGFNEQFF. The DNA for the CDR3 is TGTGCCACCAGCAGAGTTGGAGTTCCGGGACTAGCGGGGTTCAATGAGCAGTTCTTC.

The chain carries TRBV19 and TRBJ1-4; D gene ambiguous. Trimming removed 6 bases from V and 7 bases from J, with 12 bases in between. The CDR3 is 13 amino acids. The V gene's germline CDR1 is LNHDA and CDR2 SQIVND (reference sequence). CDR3 DNA: TGTGCCAGTAGCCGGGTGGTTGGTGAAAAACTGTTTTTT. As protein: CASSRVVGEKLFF.

By proportion, this clone is medium-sized. The rearrangement uses TRBV11-3 and TRBJ1-5; possible D gene TRBD1, 5 bases. V lost 4 bases and J 0 bases, leaving 7 bases between the germline ends. The CDR3 consists of 14 residues. The germline CDR1 and CDR2 sequences are SGHNT and YENEEA. CDR3 sequence reads: CASSWGDSNQPQHF. The CDR3 DNA follows: TGTGCCAGCAGCTGGGGGGATAGCAATCAGCCCCAGCATTTT.

This clone was counted between two and nine times. This chain uses TRBV11-3 with TRBJ2-2; 12 nucleotides match TRBD2. V lost 5 bases and J lost 8; bases outside the gene matches: 9. CDR3 size: 16 residues. Germline V gene sequence: CDR1 SGHNT, CDR2 YENEEA. DNA of the CDR3: TGTGCCAGCAGCCGCAGACTAGCGGGGGCACTGGGGGAGCTGTTTTTT. This translates into CASSRRLAGALGELFF.

The chain is built from TRBV19 and TRBJ1-6; D is ambiguous. Germline V CDR1 and CDR2: LNHDA, SQIVND (reference sequence). The V end lost 5 bases, the J end lost 10 bases, and 12 bases lay between the germline ends. CDR3 length: 13 residues. CDR3 nucleotide sequence: TGTGCCAGTAGTTGGAGGGAGGGCTCACCCCTCCACTTT. This codes for CASSWREGSPLHF.

Judged by abundance, this clone is large. V and J are TRBV6-8 and TRBJ2-3, with D hard to call. CDR1 and CDR2 (germline): MNHGY, SAAAGT. CDR3 length equals 15 residues. Trimming pared 0 bases from V and 13 bases from J, leaving 20 bases between. The CDR3 nucleotides read TGTGCCAGCAGTTACTCGCCAGGCGGTGATACGCAGGAGTATTTT. Amino acid sequence: CASSYSPGGDTQEYF.

V usage is TRBV19 and J usage is TRBJ2-1; tentative D call: TRBD2 (6 bases). There are 16 residues in the CDR3. CDR1 is LNHDA and CDR2 is SQIVND in the germline V gene (reference sequence). V was trimmed by 1 base and J by 1 base, leaving 11 bases between them. CDR3 sequence: CASSIAFAGSYNEQFF. The CDR3 nucleotides are TGTGCCAGTAGTATAGCTTTTGCGGGGTCCTACAATGAGCAGTTCTTC. The full variable domain, rest sourced from reference TRBV19 and TRBJ2-1, is DGGITQSPKYLFRKEGQNVTLSCEQNLNHDAMYWYRQDPGQGLRLIYYSQIVNDFQKGDIAEGYSVSREKKESFPLTVTSAQKNPTAFYLCASSIAFAGSYNEQFFGPGTRLTVL.

This clone has a handful of counts. The chain links TRBV6-8 to TRBJ1-6, with D unresolved. The V end was cut by 7 bases, the J end by 2 bases, with 12 bases between. Germline V lookup: CDR1 MNHGY, CDR2 SAAAGT. The CDR3 runs to 15 residues. As DNA, the CDR3 is TGTGCCAGCACAGTGGTACGGGCCTATAATTCACCCCTCCACTTT. Residues: CASTVVRAYNSPLHF.

This sequence joins TRBV5-1 and TRBJ2-7, with 8 bases fitting TRBD1. CDR3 size: 15 residues. Germline CDR1 reads SGHRS; CDR2 reads YFSETQ. V shed 4 bases, J shed 2 bases, and the junction held 8 bases outside the gene matches. CDR3 loop: CASSDGQGRAYEQYF. The CDR3 nucleotides read TGCGCCAGCAGCGACGGACAGGGAAGGGCCTACGAGCAGTACTTC.

This clone is large by share. The chain joins TRBV11-3 to TRBJ2-1, with D maybe TRBD2 (6 bases). V shed 5 bases and J shed 5 bases, with 22 bases lying between them. CDR3 length: 17 residues. Germline V lookup: CDR1 SGHNT, CDR2 YENEEA. Here the CDR3 reads CASSQVWEDTEDNEQFF. CDR3 nucleotide sequence: TGTGCCAGCAGCCAAGTTTGGGAGGACACGGAAGACAATGAGCAGTTCTTC.

The V call is TRBV5-1, the J call TRBJ1-4; TRBD1 is a possible D gene (5 bases). Germline loops: CDR1 SGHRS, CDR2 YFSETQ. The CDR3 length is 16 residues. Between the trimmed V and J ends, which lost 0 bases and 0 bases, there was a span of 9 bases. DNA for the CDR3: TGCGCCAGCAGCTTGGGCCAGGGTGCAACTAATGAAAAACTGTTTTTT. The encoded protein is CASSLGQGATNEKLFF.